This T cell receptor (beta chain) was identified in a study of shared clonotypes between healthy human individuals (dated by TCRdb to about 2020). In the study overall: Three men and a couple of women, aged 18 to 49 years, made up the cohort. To estimate repertoire size and how much clonotype sharing occurs between individuals, the study deeply sequenced the blood TCR repertoires of 4 to 6 healthy adults. Per donor, leukapheresis produced somewhere between about 0.8 and 9 billion PBMCs. For each donor, CD4 naive and CD4 memory were each given three plates, CD8 naive was given two plates, and CD8 memory was given one plate. Different laboratories and diverse techniques were used to prepare libraries and sequence TCR repertoires, to increase sequencing depth and limit assay-specific biases. On the study overall, not on this receptor specifically: Clonotypes shared by all four sorted-subset donors showed higher generation probabilities than non-shared clonotypes. Larger estimated clonotype richness was generally found for naive subsets than for memory subsets. Pairwise subsampling led to the expectation that sequencing depth would affect the degree of clonotype sharing among donors. Even with the large sequencing depth, rarefaction of the sorted-subset datasets indicated that sequencing was incomplete. When a few donors were compared, the shared fraction of clonotypes was roughly 5% for naive CD4, around 3.5% for naive CD8, 2.3% for memory CD4, and less than 0.45% for memory CD8. The small number of donors limited the genetic and exposure-history diversity represented. Sampling was restricted to blood, and TCR repertoires in tissues likely differ from the TCR repertoires found in blood.

CD8 naive samples consisted of CD45RO-negative cells that were positively selected for CCR7, yielding a CD45RA+CCR7+ population without TemRA cells. Donors were healthy HIV-negative adults with no recently reported acute infections or vaccinations. All donors were Caucasian adults living in Nashville, Tennessee, USA. Blood was collected by leukapheresis, and PBMCs were isolated by Ficoll-Histopaque density gradient centrifugation and then cryopreserved in liquid nitrogen vapor phase. Analytical flow cytometry was used to check the purity and quantity of every magnetically sorted T cell population. Genomic DNA was isolated from each sorted fraction and quantified by UV absorbance on a Nanodrop 2000c. In regard to this clone: It has no known antigen specificity. Per-base qualities were not stored, and no clone one base away is much larger.

Using the deep immunoSEQ assay, TCR CDR3 regions were amplified from genomic DNA by multiplex PCR. For each cell subset, the extracted genomic DNA was distributed evenly across all wells of several immunoSEQ 96-well plates, and each plate served as one replicate. For sorted subsets, roughly 190 ng of genomic DNA, equivalent to roughly 33,000 T cell genomes, went into each replicate PCR. Purified libraries were measured with a Qubit 3.0 fluorometer, size-checked on a Bioanalyzer 2100, and measured again with the KAPA Library Quantification kit. Each immunoSEQ 96-well plate was sequenced on its own single-read 150-cycle Illumina NextSeq 550 flow cell. In the source study's methods: Because the immunoSEQ output held only junctional sequences and lacked quality scores, the filtering could not match the filtering applied to full-length reads. To assign V/J genes and CDR3, sequences were annotated using PyIR, a Python wrapper for IgBLAST v1.9, with IMGT germline references. Reads with weak V/J assignments (E-value above 1e-6), missing CDR3, stop codons, out-of-frame junctions, or ambiguous translated residues were removed. V3J clonotypes were defined as sequences sharing an identical inferred V gene, J gene, and CDR3 amino acid sequence. Percentage overlap between repertoires was computed as shared unique clonotypes divided by the size of the smaller repertoire. RTK rarefaction, the Chao1 estimator, and Recon v2.1 estimates of unobserved clonotypes were used to assess repertoire richness. Generation probabilities for all TCRbeta clonotypes obtained by the gDNA method from four donors were computed using OLGA. Sourced from immuneACCESS, this table was stored by TCRdb with only in-frame sequences that have V and J called. A share of the clones is absent; for the studies checked, an unresolved V gene accounts for under half, and the remainder has no known explanation. The D gene and trimming were derived from the DNA, and the V and J assignments and clone size from that table. Here the sample has approximately 720,000 clones; about 91% occur a single time. The top ten clones comprise about 24% of the sample.

Specimen: naive CD8+ T cells sorted from blood. Reading the label with the study, this specimen's cell subset or site is: CD45RA+CCR7+. The origin of this receptor is a man younger than 40 in good health.

The DNA sequence reads TGTGCCAGCTCACCATACTCTAGCGGGAGTACGACGATGAACTACGAGCAGTACTTC. This encodes CASSPYSSGSTTMNYEQYF. The chain employs TRBV18 and TRBJ2-7; TRBD2 matches 10 bases in the middle. The germline V gene yields KGHSH for CDR1 and LQKENI for CDR2. V trim: 2 bases; J trim: 3 bases; unmatched bases: 16. Measured from the cysteine to the phenylalanine, the CDR3 is 19 residues long. The read is trimmed to its CDR3 DNA, 57 bases read in frame from base 1. Where the CDR3 stops, the reference TRBV18 and TRBJ2-7 genes take over; the full variable domain is NAGVMQNPRHLVRRRGQEARLRCSPMKGHSHVYWYRQLPEEGLKFMVYLQKENIIDESGMPKERFSAEFPKEGPSILRIQQVVRGDSAAYFCASSPYSSGSTTMNYEQYFGPGTRLTVT.